Each of the 2 T cell receptor beta chains below was sequenced from the same sample in a study of blood T cells in healthy people across ages. Together with a sample-barcoded 5' primer, a J-beta primer mix was included in a second PCR lasting roughly 6 to 12 cycles. TCRdb independently ran MiXCR on the 5' RACE reads; one entry per CDR3 protein. Of over 500,000 distinct CDR3 sequences detected, roughly half appear once; the ten largest clones hold 13%. The sample was blood. Receptors originate from a woman older than 75 in good health.

As to this clonotype: This may come from a read error, since a much larger clone is one base off. The genes are TRBV3-1 and TRBJ2-4; D is possibly TRBD1 (6 bases). CDR1 LGHDT and CDR2 YNNKEL come from the germline V gene (reference sequence). There are 13 residues in the CDR3. Trimming took off 1 base at V and 12 bases at J, with 13 bases between the two ends. The CDR3 reads CASSQGQAHSQYF. The CDR3 region has the DNA TGTGCCAGCAGCCAAGGACAGGCTCACAGTCAGTACTTC.

V usage is TRBV5-5 and J usage is TRBJ1-6; unclear D gene. The CDR3 spans 16 residues. CDR1 SGHKS and CDR2 YYEKEE come from the germline V gene (reference sequence). V was shortened by 2 bases and J by 0 bases, with 9 bases between the two germline ends. The CDR3 sequence: CASSFEGLSYNSPLHF. CDR3 DNA: TGTGCCAGCAGCTTCGAAGGACTCTCCTATAATTCACCCCTCCACTTT.